The 17 T cell receptor beta chains given below trace back to one sample, sequenced in a study of T cells in localized non-small cell lung cancer. Here immunoSEQ multiplex PCR was the method, and the copy in TCRdb shows in-frame clones only, minus some. The data hold roughly 39,000 clones, with around 84% observed a single time. Sequences were derived from peripheral blood, sampled before any cancer treatment. These receptors all stem from a man aged 18 to 50 with stage I lung adenocarcinoma.

V usage is TRBV5-1 and J usage is TRBJ1-2, with D possibly being TRBD1 (6 bases). V was cut by 2 bases and J by 0 bases, with 14 bases left in between. Per the germline V gene, CDR1 is SGHRS and CDR2 is YFSETQ. This CDR3 has 16 amino acids. CDR3: CASSFKDRDSNYGYTF. CDR3 in DNA: TGCGCCAGCAGCTTCAAGGACAGAGACTCTAACTATGGCTACACCTTC.

The genes are TRBV6-1 and TRBJ2-1, with no clear D. V lost 2 bases and J lost 8, with 7 bases in between. Per the germline V gene, CDR1 is MNHNS and CDR2 is SASEGT. CDR3 size: 12 residues. CDR3 DNA sequence: TGTGCCAGCAGTGAATTGAGCGATGAGCAGTTCTTC. Amino acid sequence: CASSELSDEQFF.

V is TRBV7-9 and J is TRBJ1-3; D unclear. Germline V gene sequence: CDR1 SEHNR, CDR2 FQNEAQ (reference sequence). V was cut by 1 base and J by 1 base, with 8 bases left in between. The length of the CDR3 is 15 residues. This CDR3 is CASSLEHLSGNTIYF. The DNA for the CDR3 is TGTGCCAGCAGCTTAGAGCACTTGTCTGGAAACACCATATATTTT.

The rearrangement links TRBV6-1 to TRBJ1-1, with a weak D call TRBD1 (5 bases). From germline, CDR1 is MNHNS and CDR2 SASEGT. Trimming shortened V by 4 bases and J by 6 bases, and 9 bases separated the two germline ends. There are 12 residues in the CDR3. CDR3 protein: CASSAQGAEAFF. The CDR3, as DNA: TGTGCCAGCAGTGCTCAGGGCGCTGAAGCTTTCTTT.

The J gene is TRBJ1-5, the V gene TRBV4-1, with no clear D. V shed 0 bases and J shed 5 bases, with 14 bases lying between them. The CDR3 is made up of 16 amino acids. Per the germline V gene, CDR1 is MGHRA and CDR2 is YSYEKL. CDR3 region: CASSQDSGQKDQPQHF. CDR3 sequence (DNA): TGCGCCAGCAGCCAAGATTCGGGTCAGAAAGATCAGCCCCAGCATTTT.

The genes are TRBV19 and TRBJ1-1; 7 positions agree with TRBD1. Germline trimming cut 3 bases from V and 0 bases from J; bases unmatched to any gene: 1. Germline V gene lookup returns CDR1 LNHDA and CDR2 SQIVND (reference sequence). This CDR3 region has 14 residues. Here the CDR3 DNA reads TGTGCCAGTAGTATTACAGGGGTGAACACTGAAGCTTTCTTT. Protein: CASSITGVNTEAFF. Filled out from reference TRBV19 and TRBJ1-1, the complete variable domain reads DGGITQSPKYLFRKEGQNVTLSCEQNLNHDAMYWYRQDPGQGLRLIYYSQIVNDFQKGDIAEGYSVSREKKESFPLTVTSAQKNPTAFYLCASSITGVNTEAFFGQGTRLTVV.

The rearrangement joins TRBV4-2 to TRBJ1-5; weak D call: TRBD1 (6 bases). The CDR3 runs 15 residues. Germline CDR1 is LGHNA and CDR2 is YNFKEQ. Trimming left V 0 bases short and J 3 bases short, with 9 bases between. CDR3 amino acids: CASSQEGGYNQPQHF. The CDR3 DNA follows: TGTGCCAGCAGCCAAGAAGGGGGATACAATCAGCCCCAGCATTTT.

The chain recombines TRBV4-2 with TRBJ2-7; the D is unclear. V shed 0 bases and J shed 0 bases, with 18 bases lying between them. This CDR3 is built from 18 residues. Germline CDR1 LGHNA, CDR2 YNFKEQ. This chain's CDR3 is CASSQEVSVGAPSYEQYF. CDR3 DNA: TGTGCCAGCAGCCAAGAGGTTTCGGTGGGCGCCCCCTCCTACGAGCAGTACTTC.

This rearrangement joins TRBV11-3 to TRBJ2-1, with a tentative D call TRBD2 (6 bases). The CDR3 has 15 residues. V was trimmed by 6 bases and J by 4 bases, leaving 16 bases between them. Germline assignment: CDR1 SGHNT and CDR2 YENEEA. The CDR3 DNA is TGTGCCAGCAGTTCCGGGACTGACCTTTACAATGAGCAGTTCTTC. This encodes CASSSGTDLYNEQFF.

The chain has TRBV5-1 and TRBJ1-2; D not certain. Deletions cut 1 base from V and 2 bases from J, with 15 bases between. Germline-derived CDR1 and CDR2 are SGHRS and YFSETQ. The CDR3 consists of 16 residues. CDR3 protein: CASSLSLMSFNYGYTF. The CDR3 bases are TGCGCCAGCAGCTTGTCCCTGATGAGCTTCAACTATGGCTACACCTTC.

V and J are TRBV9 and TRBJ1-5, with 10 nucleotides matching TRBD1. J lost 6 bases, V lost 4 bases, and 7 bases had no gene match. This CDR3 has 15 residues. Germline CDR1 reads SGDLS; CDR2 reads YYNGEE. The CDR3 sequence: CASSPSTGGLQPQHF. In nucleotides, the CDR3 is TGTGCCAGCAGCCCGTCGACAGGGGGCCTTCAGCCCCAGCATTTT.

This clone was picked up one time. This sequence joins TRBV5-4 and TRBJ2-1; 10 bases match TRBD1. The CDR3 consists of 14 residues. CDR1 and CDR2 (germline): SGHNT, YYREEE (reference sequence). V gave up 0 bases and J gave up 7 bases; unmatched junction bases: 1. The CDR3 sequence: CASSLGQGANEQFF. As DNA, the CDR3 is TGTGCCAGCAGCTTGGGACAGGGGGCAAATGAGCAGTTCTTC.

The rearrangement joins TRBV6-5 to TRBJ2-7; no reliable D call. CDR1 and CDR2 from the germline V gene are MNHEY and SVGAGI. The CDR3 has 11 residues. With 3 bases removed from V and 7 bases from J, the gap between germline ends came to 7 bases. The CDR3 region is CASSYPSEQYF. The CDR3 nucleotides are TGTGCCAGCAGTTATCCTAGTGAGCAGTACTTC.

The chain is built from TRBV5-5 and TRBJ1-1; D is perhaps TRBD1 (6 bases). Trimming removed 4 bases from V and 0 bases from J, with 13 bases in between. Germline V gene lookup returns CDR1 SGHKS and CDR2 YYEKEE (reference sequence). The CDR3 is 15 residues long. CDR3 sequence (DNA): TGTGCCAGCAGCCTCGTAGGGGGTATGAACACTGAAGCTTTCTTT. Residues: CASSLVGGMNTEAFF. The variable domain in full, with the rest retrieved from reference TRBV5-5 and TRBJ1-1, is DAGVTQSPTHLIKTRGQQVTLRCSPISGHKSVSWYQQVLGQGPQFIFQYYEKEERGRGNFPDRFSARQFPNYSSELNVNALLLGDSALYLCASSLVGGMNTEAFFGQGTRLTVV.

The genes are TRBV19 and TRBJ2-7; D remains unclear. V was trimmed by 6 bases and J by 0 bases, leaving 12 bases between them. CDR1 is LNHDA, CDR2 SQIVND, per germline (reference sequence). There are 14 residues in the CDR3. The CDR3 region is CASSRQDVSYEQYF. Written as DNA, the CDR3 is TGTGCCAGTAGCCGGCAGGACGTCTCCTACGAGCAGTACTTC.

This clone appeared a few times. This sequence joins TRBV18 and TRBJ1-6; D is unclear. V was pared by 0 bases and J by 7 bases, with 7 bases between. This CDR3 has 14 residues. The germline gives CDR1 KGHSH, CDR2 LQKENI. The CDR3 loop reads CASSPPLGNSPLHF. The DNA for the CDR3 is TGTGCCAGCTCACCACCTCTTGGCAATTCACCCCTCCACTTT. The full variable domain, completed using reference TRBV18 and TRBJ1-6, is NAGVMQNPRHLVRRRGQEARLRCSPMKGHSHVYWYRQLPEEGLKFMVYLQKENIIDESGMPKERFSAEFPKEGPSILRIQQVVRGDSAAYFCASSPPLGNSPLHFGNGTRLTVT.

The chain is built from TRBV13 and TRBJ2-3; D is unclear. The V gene's germline CDR1 is PRHDT and CDR2 FYEKMQ (reference sequence). V was pared by 6 bases and J by 6 bases, with 7 bases between. CDR3 length equals 11 residues. CDR3: CASSVSDTQYF. The CDR3 DNA sequence: TGTGCCAGCAGTGTAAGTGATACGCAGTATTTT. The complete variable domain, with remaining parts taken from reference TRBV13 and TRBJ2-3, reads AAGVIQSPRHLIKEKRETATLKCYPIPRHDTVYWYQQGPGQDPQFLISFYEKMQSDKGSIPDRFSAQQFSDYHSELNMSSLELGDSALYFCASSVSDTQYFGPGTRLTVL.